This entry lists 27 T cell receptor beta chains sequenced from one sample in a study of cytomegalovirus exposure and HLA in healthy donors. 13 Jbeta primers and 60 Vbeta primers were used for the PCR. Data came from immunoSEQ multiplex PCR; TCRdb stores just in-frame clones and leaves some out. Of about 160,000 clones in the sample, 70% to 90% were seen once. The specimen sequenced was PBMCs. All receptors derive from a woman younger than 35 in good health and CMV-seronegative.

The chain links TRBV6-1 to TRBJ2-7, with 7 bases lining up with TRBD1. The CDR3 loop spans 16 amino acids. The germline V gene encodes CDR1 MNHNS and CDR2 SASEGT. The V and J ends lost 2 bases and 1 base, in that order; junction bases with no gene match: 8. The CDR3 reads CASSELSGTASYEQYF. In DNA form, the CDR3 reads TGTGCCAGCAGTGAATTGTCCGGGACAGCGTCCTACGAGCAGTACTTC.

J is TRBJ2-1 and V is TRBV9; weak D call: TRBD2 (6 bases). Germline V gives CDR1 SGDLS, CDR2 YYNGEE. The CDR3 has 14 amino acids. Trimming removed 2 bases at V and 3 bases at J, with 9 bases between. CDR3 sequence: CASSVLASYNEQFF. The CDR3 coding sequence is TGTGCCAGCAGCGTCCTAGCGAGCTACAATGAGCAGTTCTTC.

This CDR3 reads CASSLRSGGAGPYEQYF. CDR3 sequence (DNA): TGCGCCAGCAGCTTGCGTTCGGGAGGGGCCGGGCCCTACGAGCAGTACTTC. The chain uses TRBV5-1 and TRBJ2-7, with 8 bases matching TRBD2. The trim removed 1 base at V and 2 bases at J, leaving 11 bases unmatched. This CDR3 region has 17 residues. Germline V lookup: CDR1 SGHRS, CDR2 YFSETQ.

This chain links TRBV2 with TRBJ1-2; weak D call: TRBD1 (6 bases). V was pared by 2 bases and J by 4 bases, with 14 bases between. The CDR3 runs 15 residues. Per germline, CDR1 SNHLY and CDR2 FYNNEI. CDR3 DNA: TGTGCCAGCAGTGAAAGGGAGGGGGGTGGCTATGGCTACACCTTC. Amino acids: CASSEREGGGYGYTF.

This clone turned up a few times. The V call is TRBV19, the J call TRBJ1-1, with D perhaps matching TRBD1 (6 bases). Germline CDR1 and CDR2: LNHDA and SQIVND (reference sequence). V was pared by 6 bases and J by 2 bases, with 10 bases between. The CDR3 consists of 13 residues. This chain's CDR3 is CASRWGTNTEAFF. CDR3 in DNA: TGTGCCAGTAGATGGGGGACAAACACTGAAGCTTTCTTT. The entire variable domain, with the rest obtained from reference TRBV19 and TRBJ1-1, is as follows: DGGITQSPKYLFRKEGQNVTLSCEQNLNHDAMYWYRQDPGQGLRLIYYSQIVNDFQKGDIAEGYSVSREKKESFPLTVTSAQKNPTAFYLCASRWGTNTEAFFGQGTRLTVV.

CDR3 sequence reads: CASSVAHSPSAWDLTGELFF. CDR3 nucleotides: TGTGCCAGCAGCGTAGCTCATTCGCCTAGCGCTTGGGACCTCACCGGGGAGCTGTTTTTT. The V and J genes are TRBV9 and TRBJ2-2, with D maybe TRBD2 (6 bases). Germline assignment: CDR1 SGDLS and CDR2 YYNGEE. The length of the CDR3 is 20 residues. V shed 0 bases and J shed 4 bases, with 25 bases lying between them.

This clone appeared a few times. J is TRBJ1-3 and V is TRBV28, with 8 bases that match TRBD1. Germline trimming cut 6 bases from V and 1 base from J; bases unmatched to any gene: 11. This CDR3 has 17 amino acids. Germline values: CDR1 MDHEN, CDR2 SYDVKM. Here the CDR3 reads CASRTTTGGRSGNTIYF. CDR3 sequence (DNA): TGTGCCAGCAGGACGACAACAGGGGGGAGGTCTGGAAACACCATATATTTT.

This chain connects TRBV21-1 to TRBJ2-2; the table names TRBD1, a call not compared with the DNA. TRBV21-1 is a pseudogene locus. The CDR3 contains 13 residues. CDR3 sequence: CASRGQGTGELFF. Here the CDR3 DNA reads TGTGCCAGCAGAGGCCAGGGGACCGGGGAGCTGTTTTTT.

The chain couples TRBV5-1 to TRBJ2-2; TRBD2 is a possible D gene (6 bases). Germline-derived CDR1 and CDR2 are SGHRS and YFSETQ. Trimming pared 7 bases from V and 3 bases from J, leaving 19 bases between. This CDR3 comprises 16 residues. CDR3 loop: CASSHGGKVDTGELFF. CDR3 nucleotides: TGCGCCAGCTCACACGGCGGGAAGGTTGACACCGGGGAGCTGTTTTTT.

This clone was detected only a few times. The rearrangement links TRBV5-6 to TRBJ2-5; tentatively, D is TRBD1 (5 bases). Germline values: CDR1 SGHDT, CDR2 YYEEEE. CDR3 length: 15 amino acids. Trimming removed 0 bases from V and 6 bases from J, with 15 bases in between. The CDR3 nucleotides read TGTGCCAGCAGCTTGGTGGCAGGGCTGGAAAAGACCCAGTACTTC. Its protein product is CASSLVAGLEKTQYF.

This clone appeared a single time. The chain is built from TRBV5-1 and TRBJ2-3; 9 bases map to TRBD1. The CDR3 extends over 13 amino acids. The ends lost 4 bases at V and 11 bases at J; junction bases unmatched: 8. Germline V lookup: CDR1 SGHRS, CDR2 YFSETQ. The CDR3 sequence: CASSTGQGRGQYF. The CDR3 bases are TGCGCCAGCAGCACCGGACAGGGGAGAGGGCAGTATTTT.

This clone was observed a handful of times. The chain has TRBV9 and TRBJ1-2; D unclear. From germline, CDR1 is SGDLS and CDR2 YYNGEE. This CDR3 region has 15 residues. Trimming left V 1 base short and J 4 bases short, with 14 bases between. Written as DNA, the CDR3 is TGTGCCAGCAGCGTATCGATGTCGAGGGTCTATGGCTACACCTTC. Residues: CASSVSMSRVYGYTF.

This chain uses TRBV10-3 with TRBJ2-5; possibly TRBD1 for D (6 bases). With 10 bases removed from V and 1 base from J, the gap between germline ends came to 16 bases. This CDR3 comprises 14 residues. CDR1 ENHRY and CDR2 SYGVKD come from the germline V gene. The CDR3: CATKADSFQETQYF. The CDR3 DNA reads as TGTGCCACCAAAGCGGACAGCTTCCAAGAGACCCAGTACTTC.

This clone is a singleton in its sample. The V and J genes are TRBV7-9 and TRBJ1-6, with D maybe TRBD1 (5 bases). Trimming shortened V by 4 bases and J by 9 bases, and 13 bases separated the two germline ends. This CDR3 has 14 amino acids. Germline V gene data show CDR1 as SEHNR and CDR2 as FQNEAQ (reference sequence). CDR3 protein: CASSSSGAGSPLHF. The CDR3, as DNA: TGTGCCAGCAGCTCAAGCGGGGCCGGTTCACCCCTCCACTTT.

The chain employs TRBV27 and TRBJ2-2, with D possibly matching TRBD1 (7 bases). Germline-derived CDR1 and CDR2 are MNHEY and SMNVEV (reference sequence). The germline V and J ends were trimmed by 4 bases and 5 bases, with 17 bases remaining between them. CDR3 length: 16 amino acids. The CDR3 spells CASSSITGAGTGELFF. CDR3 DNA sequence: TGTGCCAGCAGTTCGATAACAGGGGCGGGAACCGGGGAGCTGTTTTTT.

The chain has TRBV6-1 and TRBJ2-7, with 7 bases fitting TRBD2. Trimming cost V 0 bases and J 4 bases; bases outside gene matches: 9. CDR1 MNHNS and CDR2 SASEGT come from the germline V gene. CDR3 length equals 16 residues. CDR3 sequence reads: CASSEARARRGYEQYF. The DNA for the CDR3 is TGTGCCAGCAGTGAAGCGAGGGCCAGGCGGGGGTACGAGCAGTACTTC.

This sequence joins TRBV6-1 and TRBJ2-1; D uncertain. Germline CDR1 MNHNS, CDR2 SASEGT. The CDR3 runs to 14 residues. Trimming took off 6 bases at V and 2 bases at J, with 11 bases between the two ends. The CDR3 bases are TGTGCCAGCAGCGCGTTTTTGGCCTACAATGAGCAGTTCTTC. Translated, it gives CASSAFLAYNEQFF.

Only a few counts were recorded for this clone. J is TRBJ1-2 and V is TRBV6-6; possible D gene TRBD1, 5 bases. CDR1 is MNHNY and CDR2 is SVGAGI in the germline V gene (reference sequence). The CDR3 covers 14 residues. Trimming removed 0 bases at V and 3 bases at J, with 8 bases between. CDR3 bases: TGTGCCAGCAGTTACTCCGGGGGGGACTATGGCTACACCTTC. Protein product: CASSYSGGDYGYTF.

With regard to this clone: The junction does not match germline at one end; this may be a read error. This chain connects TRBV14 to TRBJ1-2, with D tentatively TRBD1 (5 bases). The germline V gene has CDR1 SGHDN and CDR2 FVKESK. The CDR3 contains 14 residues. The CDR3 bases are TGTGCCAGCAGCCAAAAAGGGGATAACTATGACTACACCTTC. Its translation: CASSQKGDNYDYTF.

The V call is TRBV19, the J call TRBJ1-5; possible D gene TRBD1, 6 bases. CDR1 is LNHDA and CDR2 is SQIVND in the germline V gene (reference sequence). The CDR3 runs to 12 residues. Trimming shortened V by 8 bases and J by 9 bases, and 14 bases separated the two germline ends. The CDR3 loop reads CASRQDPMPQHF. For the CDR3, the DNA is TGTGCCAGTCGACAGGACCCAATGCCCCAGCATTTT.

This clone came up a few times. One end of the junction fails to match germline, which may point to a read error. The rearrangement joins TRBV7-9 to TRBJ1-4, with 8 bases fitting TRBD1. CDR1 is SEHNR, CDR2 FQNEAQ, per germline (reference sequence). CDR3 length: 17 amino acids. CDR3: CSSSQSGGDSTNEKLFF. The CDR3 nucleotides read TGTTCCAGCAGCCAATCAGGGGGCGATTCCACTAATGAAAAACTGTTTTTT.

The V gene is TRBV5-8, the J gene TRBJ1-2; the D is unclear. V was trimmed by 1 base and J by 12 bases, leaving 10 bases between them. The CDR3 is made up of 11 amino acids. Germline CDR1 and CDR2: SGHTS and YDEGEE. The CDR3 is CASSLPVSHTF. The CDR3 region has the DNA TGTGCCAGCAGCTTGCCAGTTTCCCACACCTTC. Full variable domain (remainder filled in from reference TRBV5-8 and TRBJ1-2): EAGVTQSPTHLIKTRGQQATLRCSPISGHTSVYWYQQALGLGLQFLLWYDEGEERNRGNFPPRFSGRQFPNYSSELNVNALELEDSALYLCASSLPVSHTFGSGTRLTVV.

The chain joins TRBV4-2 to TRBJ2-3; D is possibly TRBD2 (6 bases). V was pared by 0 bases and J by 1 base, with 20 bases between. Germline V gene sequence: CDR1 LGHNA, CDR2 YNFKEQ. The CDR3 is made up of 19 amino acids. Written as DNA, the CDR3 is TGTGCCAGCAGCCAAGATCTCTCCGGATTCGGGGGACGCACAGATACGCAGTATTTT. Translated: CASSQDLSGFGGRTDTQYF.

This clone turned up a few times. The rearrangement uses TRBV28 and TRBJ2-5; unclear D gene. CDR3 length equals 11 residues. Germline CDR1 reads MDHEN; CDR2 reads SYDVKM. V was shortened by 3 bases and J by 4 bases, with 3 bases between the two germline ends. The CDR3 region is CASSFRETQYF. The CDR3 DNA is TGTGCCAGCAGTTTTCGAGAGACCCAGTACTTC.

This clone was observed a handful of times. The chain uses TRBV11-2 and TRBJ2-5; unclear D gene. Germline lookup yields CDR1 SGHAT and CDR2 FQNNGV. CDR3 length equals 13 residues. V gave up 1 base and J gave up 9 bases, with 12 bases separating them. This CDR3 is CASSLASRVAQYF. In nucleotides, the CDR3 is TGTGCCAGCAGCTTAGCCAGTCGTGTGGCCCAGTACTTC.

The genes are TRBV9 and TRBJ2-7; 9 bases fit TRBD1. V lost 1 base and J lost 2; bases outside the gene matches: 1. The germline CDR1 and CDR2 sequences are SGDLS and YYNGEE. The CDR3 is 14 amino acids. CDR3 region: CASSVTGGPYEQYF. CDR3 bases: TGTGCCAGCAGCGTAACAGGGGGCCCCTACGAGCAGTACTTC.

The chain couples TRBV6-4 to TRBJ2-1; 13 bases fit TRBD2. The CDR3 spans 15 residues. Per the germline V gene, CDR1 is MRHNA and CDR2 is SNTAGT. V lost 6 bases to trimming and J lost 7 bases; unmatched junction nucleotides: 6. CDR3 in DNA: TGTGCCAGCAGAGGACTAGCGGGGGCCCAAAATGAGCAGTTCTTC. Its translation is CASRGLAGAQNEQFF.